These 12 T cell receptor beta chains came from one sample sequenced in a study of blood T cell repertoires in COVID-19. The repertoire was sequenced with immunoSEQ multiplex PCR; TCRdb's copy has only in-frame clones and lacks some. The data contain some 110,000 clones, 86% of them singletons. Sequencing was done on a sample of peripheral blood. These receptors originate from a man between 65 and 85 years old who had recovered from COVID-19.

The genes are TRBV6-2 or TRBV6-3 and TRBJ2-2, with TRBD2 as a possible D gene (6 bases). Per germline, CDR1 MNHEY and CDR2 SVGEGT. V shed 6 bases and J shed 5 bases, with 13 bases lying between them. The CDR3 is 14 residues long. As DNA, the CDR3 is TGTGCCAGCAGCCAATTTGCGGGGACCGGGGAGCTGTTTTTT. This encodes CASSQFAGTGELFF.

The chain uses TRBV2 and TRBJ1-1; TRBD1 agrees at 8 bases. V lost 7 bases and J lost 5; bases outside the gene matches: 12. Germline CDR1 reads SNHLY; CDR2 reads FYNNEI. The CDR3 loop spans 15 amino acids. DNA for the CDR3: TGTGCCAGCACTAGCAGGACAGGGTCGCCTACTGAAGCTTTCTTT. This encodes CASTSRTGSPTEAFF.

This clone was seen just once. The CDR3 here is CASSRRDISVRTEAFF. The CDR3 bases are TGTGCCAGCAGCCGCCGGGACATTAGCGTAAGAACTGAAGCTTTCTTT. J is TRBJ1-1 and V is TRBV21-1; the D segment call TRBD1 is taken from the table without a DNA check. TRBV21-1 is a documented pseudogene. The CDR3 sequence is 16 residues long.

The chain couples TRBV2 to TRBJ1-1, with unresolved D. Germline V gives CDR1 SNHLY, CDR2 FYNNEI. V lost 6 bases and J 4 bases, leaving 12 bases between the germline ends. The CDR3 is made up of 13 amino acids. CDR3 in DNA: TGTGCCAGCAGCCCCGAGGAAGTCACTGAAGCTTTCTTT. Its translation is CASSPEEVTEAFF.

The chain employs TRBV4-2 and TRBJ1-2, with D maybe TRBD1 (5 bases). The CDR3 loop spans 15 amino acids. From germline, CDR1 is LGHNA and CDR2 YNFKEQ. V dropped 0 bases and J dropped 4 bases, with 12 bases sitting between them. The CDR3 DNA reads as TGTGCCAGCAGCCAAGATCTCATAGGGGCCTATGGCTACACCTTC. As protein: CASSQDLIGAYGYTF.

The CDR3 DNA follows: TGTGCCAGCAGCTCCGGGAGCAATGAGCAGTTCTTC. As protein: CASSSGSNEQFF. The J gene is TRBJ2-1, the V gene TRBV9; weak D call: TRBD2 (6 bases). Looked up from germline, CDR1 is SGDLS and CDR2 is YYNGEE. The CDR3 runs 12 residues. The ends were cut back, 4 bases at V and 6 bases at J, with 8 bases in the middle.

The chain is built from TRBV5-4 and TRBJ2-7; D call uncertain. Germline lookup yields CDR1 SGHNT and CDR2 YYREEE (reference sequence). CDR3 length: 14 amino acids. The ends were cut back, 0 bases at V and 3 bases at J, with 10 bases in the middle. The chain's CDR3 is CASSLDGRLYEQYF. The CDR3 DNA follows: TGTGCCAGCAGCTTGGACGGCAGGCTCTACGAGCAGTACTTC.

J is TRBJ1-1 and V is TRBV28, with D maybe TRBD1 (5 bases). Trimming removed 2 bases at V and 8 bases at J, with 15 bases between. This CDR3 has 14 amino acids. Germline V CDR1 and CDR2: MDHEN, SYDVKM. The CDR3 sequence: CASSLPQGPREAFF. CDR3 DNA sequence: TGTGCCAGCAGTTTACCCCAGGGCCCCCGAGAAGCTTTCTTT. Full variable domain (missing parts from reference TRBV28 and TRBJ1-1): DVKVTQSSRYLVKRTGEKVFLECVQDMDHENMFWYRQDPGLGLRLIYFSYDVKMKEKGDIPEGYSVSREKKERFSLILESASTNQTSMYLCASSLPQGPREAFFGQGTRLTVV.

CDR3 residues: CATSRGTGAYEQYF. The CDR3 DNA is TGTGCCACCAGCAGAGGGACGGGGGCCTACGAGCAGTACTTC. The V and J genes are TRBV15 and TRBJ2-7, with D possibly matching TRBD2 (6 bases). Germline loops: CDR1 LNHNV, CDR2 YYDKDF (reference sequence). CDR3 size: 14 residues. The V end was cut by 1 base, the J end by 2 bases, with 9 bases between. Full variable domain (rest looked up from reference TRBV15 and TRBJ2-7): DAMVIQNPRYQVTQFGKPVTLSCSQTLNHNVMYWYQQKSSQAPKLLFHYYDKDFNNEADTPDNFQSRRPNTSFCFLDIRSPGLGDTAMYLCATSRGTGAYEQYFGPGTRLTVT.

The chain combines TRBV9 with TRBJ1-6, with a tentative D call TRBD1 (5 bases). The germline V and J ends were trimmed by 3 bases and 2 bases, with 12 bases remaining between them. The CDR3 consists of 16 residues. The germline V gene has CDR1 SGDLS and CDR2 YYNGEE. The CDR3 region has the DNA TGTGCCAGCAGCGCGATCGCAGGGACCTATAATTCACCCCTCCACTTT. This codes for CASSAIAGTYNSPLHF.

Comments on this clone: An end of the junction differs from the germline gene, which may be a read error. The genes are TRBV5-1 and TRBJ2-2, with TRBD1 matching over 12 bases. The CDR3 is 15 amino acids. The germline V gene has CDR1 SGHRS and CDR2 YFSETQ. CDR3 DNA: TGCGCCAGCAGGTTGGGACAGGGGGCTACCGGGGAGCTGTTTTTT. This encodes CASRLGQGATGELFF.

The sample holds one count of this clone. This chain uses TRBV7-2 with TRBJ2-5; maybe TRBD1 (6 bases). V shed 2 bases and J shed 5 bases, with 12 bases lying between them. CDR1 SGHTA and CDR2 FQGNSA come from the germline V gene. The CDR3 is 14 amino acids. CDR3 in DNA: TGTGCCAGCAGCTTAAACAGGGCGTCGGAGACCCAGTACTTC. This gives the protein CASSLNRASETQYF.